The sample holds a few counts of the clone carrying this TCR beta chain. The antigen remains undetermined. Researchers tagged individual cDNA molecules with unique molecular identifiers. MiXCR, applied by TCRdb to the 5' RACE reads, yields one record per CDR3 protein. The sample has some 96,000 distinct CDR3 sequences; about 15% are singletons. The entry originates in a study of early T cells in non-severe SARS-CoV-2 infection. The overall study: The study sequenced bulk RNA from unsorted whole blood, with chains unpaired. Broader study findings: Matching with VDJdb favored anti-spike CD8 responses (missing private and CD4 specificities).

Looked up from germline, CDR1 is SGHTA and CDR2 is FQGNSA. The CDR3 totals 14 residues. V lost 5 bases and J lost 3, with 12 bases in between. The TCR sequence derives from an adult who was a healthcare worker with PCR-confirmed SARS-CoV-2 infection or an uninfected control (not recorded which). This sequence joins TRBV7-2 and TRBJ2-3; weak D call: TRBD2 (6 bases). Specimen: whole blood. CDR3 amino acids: CASSDYGTTDTQYF. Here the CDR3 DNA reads TGTGCCAGCAGCGACTATGGGACTACAGATACGCAGTATTTT.